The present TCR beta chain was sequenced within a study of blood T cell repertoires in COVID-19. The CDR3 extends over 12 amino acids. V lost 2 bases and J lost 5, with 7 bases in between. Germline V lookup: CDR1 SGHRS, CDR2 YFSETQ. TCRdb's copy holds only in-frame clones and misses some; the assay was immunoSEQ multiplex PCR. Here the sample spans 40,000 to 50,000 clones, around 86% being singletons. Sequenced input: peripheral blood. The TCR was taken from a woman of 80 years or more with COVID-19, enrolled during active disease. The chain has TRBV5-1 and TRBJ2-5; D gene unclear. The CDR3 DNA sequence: TGCGCCAGCAGCTTAACAACGGAGACCCAGTACTTC. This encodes CASSLTTETQYF.